Below, one TCR beta chain is given with its context. The antigen is unknown. Primers for the PCR totalled 60 Vbeta and 13 Jbeta. The repertoire was sequenced with immunoSEQ multiplex PCR; TCRdb's copy has only in-frame clones and lacks some. The sample includes 110,000 to 150,000 clones, roughly 80% of them seen just once. The CDR3 sequence is 16 residues long. Germline V gives CDR1 SNHLY, CDR2 FYNNEI. J gave up 3 bases and V 5 bases, and 8 bases lay outside the gene matches. The source of the sample is a study of cytomegalovirus exposure and HLA in healthy donors. Findings of the study overall: Analysis performed later showed TCR beta chains linked to HLA being more clonally expanded than equally common others. The classifier reportedly diagnosed cytomegalovirus status with high specificity and sensitivity. Versus the approximately 670-donor mean, an Asian-associated ancestry cluster reportedly showed fewer N-insertions in a later analysis.

The chain couples TRBV2 to TRBJ2-5, with TRBD2 identical over 11 bases. The sequenced material came from PBMCs. The sequence was obtained from a woman aged 45-65 years in good health and CMV-seronegative. The CDR3 nucleotides read TGTGCCAGCAGTTCGACGGCTAGCGGGGGGAAAGAGACCCAGTACTTC. Its translation: CASSSTASGGKETQYF. Full variable domain (outside the CDR3, taken from reference TRBV2 and TRBJ2-5): EPEVTQTPSHQVTQMGQEVILRCVPISNHLYFYWYRQILGQKVEFLVSFYNNEISEKSEIFDDQFSVERPDGSNFTLKIRSTKLEDSAMYFCASSSTASGGKETQYFGPGTRLLVL.